The clone carrying this T cell receptor (beta chain) was detected ten times or more. This sample is part of a study of T cells after yellow fever vaccination. Turning to the study itself: Each low-cell-number fraction was prepared by means of SMART-Seq v4 Ultra Low Input.

Template-switching 5'RACE yielded the TCR cDNA; a universal primer site and UMIs were added in the process. Each CDR3 protein is one row after TCRdb ran MiXCR on the 5' RACE reads. In the table there are around 160,000 distinct CDR3 sequences, 6% to 7.5% of which are singletons. Per germline, CDR1 SQVTM and CDR2 ANQGSEA. V was cut by 3 bases and J by 2 bases, with 6 bases left in between. The CDR3 consists of 12 residues. The sample consisted of CD4+ T cells sorted from PBMCs, taken 4 to 6 days after the first yellow fever vaccination. The receptor was isolated from a young man who received the YFV17D yellow fever vaccine. The chain employs TRBV29-1 and TRBJ2-3; D remains unclear. DNA of the CDR3: TGCAGCGTTGAGCTGACCACAGATACGCAGTATTTT. The encoded protein is CSVELTTDTQYF.